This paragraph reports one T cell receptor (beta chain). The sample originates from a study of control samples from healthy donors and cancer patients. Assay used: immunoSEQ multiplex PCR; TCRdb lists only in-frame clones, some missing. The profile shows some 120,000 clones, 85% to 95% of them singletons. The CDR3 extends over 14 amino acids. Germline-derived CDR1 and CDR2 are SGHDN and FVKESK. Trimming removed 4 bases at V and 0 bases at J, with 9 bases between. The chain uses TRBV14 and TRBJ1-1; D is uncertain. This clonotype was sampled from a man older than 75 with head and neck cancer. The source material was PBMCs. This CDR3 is CASSPGSMNTEAFF. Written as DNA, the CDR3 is TGTGCCAGCAGCCCGGGGTCCATGAACACTGAAGCTTTCTTT. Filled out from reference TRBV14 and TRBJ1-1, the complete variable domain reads EAGVTQFPSHSVIEKGQTVTLRCDPISGHDNLYWYRRVMGKEIKFLLHFVKESKQDESGMPNNRFLAERTGGTYSTLKVQPAELEDSGVYFCASSPGSMNTEAFFGQGTRLTVV.